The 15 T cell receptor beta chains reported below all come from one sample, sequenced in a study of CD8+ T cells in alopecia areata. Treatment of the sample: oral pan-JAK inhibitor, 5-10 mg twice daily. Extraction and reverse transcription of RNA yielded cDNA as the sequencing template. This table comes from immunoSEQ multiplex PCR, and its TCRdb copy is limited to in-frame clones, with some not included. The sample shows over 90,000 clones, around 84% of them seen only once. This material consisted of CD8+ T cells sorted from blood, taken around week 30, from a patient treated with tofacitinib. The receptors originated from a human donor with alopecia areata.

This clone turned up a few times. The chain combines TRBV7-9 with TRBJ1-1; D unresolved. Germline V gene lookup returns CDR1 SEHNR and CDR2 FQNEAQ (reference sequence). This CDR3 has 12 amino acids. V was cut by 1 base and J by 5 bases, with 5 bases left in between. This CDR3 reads CASSLVSTEAFF. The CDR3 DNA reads TGTGCCAGCAGCTTAGTATCGACTGAAGCTTTCTTT.

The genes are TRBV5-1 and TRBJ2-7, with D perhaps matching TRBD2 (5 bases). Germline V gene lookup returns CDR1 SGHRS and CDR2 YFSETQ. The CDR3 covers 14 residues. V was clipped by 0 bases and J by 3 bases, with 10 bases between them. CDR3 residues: CASSLAGKFYEQYF. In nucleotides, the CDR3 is TGCGCCAGCAGCTTGGCCGGGAAATTCTACGAGCAGTACTTC.

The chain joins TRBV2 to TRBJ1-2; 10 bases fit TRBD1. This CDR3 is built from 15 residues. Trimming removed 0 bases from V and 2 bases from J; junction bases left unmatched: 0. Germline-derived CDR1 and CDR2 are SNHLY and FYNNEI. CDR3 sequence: CASSEADRGNYGYTF. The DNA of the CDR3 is TGTGCCAGCAGTGAAGCGGACAGGGGGAACTATGGCTACACCTTC.

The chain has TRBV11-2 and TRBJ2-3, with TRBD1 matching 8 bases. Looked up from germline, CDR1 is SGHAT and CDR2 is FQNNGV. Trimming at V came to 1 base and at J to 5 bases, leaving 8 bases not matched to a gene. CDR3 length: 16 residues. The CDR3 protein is CASSLVGQGGQDTQYF. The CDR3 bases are TGTGCCAGCAGCTTAGTCGGACAGGGAGGCCAAGATACGCAGTATTTT.

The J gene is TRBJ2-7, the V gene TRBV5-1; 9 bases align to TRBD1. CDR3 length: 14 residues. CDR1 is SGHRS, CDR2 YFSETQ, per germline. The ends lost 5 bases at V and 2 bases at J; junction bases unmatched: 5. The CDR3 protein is CASRLGQGTYEQYF. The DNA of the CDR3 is TGCGCCAGCAGGCTCGGACAGGGGACCTACGAGCAGTACTTC.

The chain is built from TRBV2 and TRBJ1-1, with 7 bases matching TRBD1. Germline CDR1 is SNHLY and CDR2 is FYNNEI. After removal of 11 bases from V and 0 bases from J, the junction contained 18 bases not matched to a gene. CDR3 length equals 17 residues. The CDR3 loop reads CAGRGTARIRMNTEAFF. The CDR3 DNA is TGTGCCGGCCGGGGGACAGCTCGAATTAGAATGAACACTGAAGCTTTCTTT.

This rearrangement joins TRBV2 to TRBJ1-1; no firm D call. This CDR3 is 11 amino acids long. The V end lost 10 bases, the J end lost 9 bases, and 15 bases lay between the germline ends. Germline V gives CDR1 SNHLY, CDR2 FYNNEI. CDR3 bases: TGTGCCACACCCAGACGGGATAAAGCTTTCTTT. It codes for CATPRRDKAFF.

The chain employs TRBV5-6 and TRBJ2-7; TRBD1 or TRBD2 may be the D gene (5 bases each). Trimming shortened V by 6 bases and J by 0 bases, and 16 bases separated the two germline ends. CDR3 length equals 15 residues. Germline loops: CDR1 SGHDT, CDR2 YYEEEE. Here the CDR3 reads CASNDNKRGSYEQYF. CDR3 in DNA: TGTGCCAGCAACGATAATAAGAGGGGCTCCTACGAGCAGTACTTC.

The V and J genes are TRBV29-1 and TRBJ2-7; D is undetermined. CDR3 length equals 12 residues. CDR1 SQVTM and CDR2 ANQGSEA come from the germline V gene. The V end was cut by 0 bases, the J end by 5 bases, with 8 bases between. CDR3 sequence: CSVEDNLDEQYF. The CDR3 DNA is TGCAGCGTTGAAGATAACCTGGACGAGCAGTACTTC.

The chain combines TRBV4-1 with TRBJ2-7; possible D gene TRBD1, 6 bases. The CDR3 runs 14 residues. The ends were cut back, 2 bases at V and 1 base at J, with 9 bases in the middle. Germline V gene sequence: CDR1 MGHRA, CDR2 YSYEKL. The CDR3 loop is CASSQRRGSYEQYF. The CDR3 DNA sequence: TGCGCCAGCAGCCAACGAAGGGGGTCCTACGAGCAGTACTTC.

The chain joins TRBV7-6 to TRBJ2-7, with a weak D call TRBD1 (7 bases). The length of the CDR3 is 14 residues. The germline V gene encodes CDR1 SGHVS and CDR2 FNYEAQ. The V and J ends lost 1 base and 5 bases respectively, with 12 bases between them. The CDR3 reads CASSLGGDRNEQYF. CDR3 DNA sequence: TGTGCCAGCAGCTTAGGCGGGGACAGAAACGAGCAGTACTTC.

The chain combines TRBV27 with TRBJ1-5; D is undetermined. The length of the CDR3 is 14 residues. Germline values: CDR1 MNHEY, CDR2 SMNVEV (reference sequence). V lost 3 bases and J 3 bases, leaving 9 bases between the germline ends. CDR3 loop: CASSFLGYNQPQHF. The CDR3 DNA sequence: TGTGCCAGCAGTTTTCTAGGGTACAATCAGCCCCAGCATTTT.

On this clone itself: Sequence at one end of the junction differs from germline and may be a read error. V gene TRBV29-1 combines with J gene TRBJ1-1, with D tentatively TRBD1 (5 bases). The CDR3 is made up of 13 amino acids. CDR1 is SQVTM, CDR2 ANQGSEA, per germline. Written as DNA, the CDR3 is TGCAGCCTTGAGTCGGGGGGTAGACCTGAAGCTTTCTTT. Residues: CSLESGGRPEAFF. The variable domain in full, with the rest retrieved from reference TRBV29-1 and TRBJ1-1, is SAVISQKPSRDICQRGTSLTIQCQVDSQVTMMFWYRQQPGQSLTLIATANQGSEATYESGFVIDKFPISRPNLTFSTLTVSNMSPEDSSIYLCSLESGGRPEAFFGQGTRLTVV.

The CDR3 spells CASSSETAAYEQYF. The CDR3 DNA reads as TGTGCCAGCAGTTCTGAGACGGCTGCCTACGAGCAGTACTTC. The chain combines TRBV27 with TRBJ2-7, with unresolved D. The V and J ends lost 4 bases and 2 bases respectively, with 12 bases between them. CDR3 length equals 14 residues. CDR1 and CDR2 from the germline V gene are MNHEY and SMNVEV (reference sequence).

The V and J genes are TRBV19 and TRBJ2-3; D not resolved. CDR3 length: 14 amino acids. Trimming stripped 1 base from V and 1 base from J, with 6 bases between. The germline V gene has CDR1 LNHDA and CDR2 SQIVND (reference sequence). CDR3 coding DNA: TGTGCCAGTAGTATAGTTCGGGGCACAGATACGCAGTATTTT. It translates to CASSIVRGTDTQYF. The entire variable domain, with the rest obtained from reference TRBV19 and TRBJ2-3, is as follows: DGGITQSPKYLFRKEGQNVTLSCEQNLNHDAMYWYRQDPGQGLRLIYYSQIVNDFQKGDIAEGYSVSREKKESFPLTVTSAQKNPTAFYLCASSIVRGTDTQYFGPGTRLTVL.